The 31 T cell receptor beta chains listed next were all sequenced from one sample in a study of regulatory T cells in long-lasting Graves disease (dated by TCRdb to the early 2020s). Libraries were constructed by multiplex PCR. TCRdb names Illumina HiSeq 4000 as the instrument used. CDR3 regions were amplified by Arm-PCR with iRepertoire HTBI primers to construct TCR beta libraries. In-frame beta chains were kept once TCRdb had trimmed the public reads at Q25 with fastp and called clones with MiXCR. Merged by CDR3 protein, the rows form single entries marked with the most common genes and DNA. Across this sample there are hundreds of thousands of distinct CDR3 sequences, with over 12% seen only once. About 8% of the sample belongs to the ten largest clones. The sample's time point label, in plain terms: newly diagnosed GD, antithyroid drugs for less than 3 months. For both TCR sequencing and RNA sequencing, RNA was extracted from PBMCs in TRIzol.

Another study also made use of these data, one on T cells in Graves' hyperthyroidism and ophthalmopathy.

Sequenced here: peripheral blood mononuclear cells (PBMCs), sampled at new diagnosis, from a patient treated with antithyroid drugs. These receptors were collected from a woman in her 40s with Graves disease. Donor details come from another sample of the same person, matched by shared clones.

This clonotype came up a few times. The genes are TRBV5-1 and TRBJ1-6; D is uncertain. Trimming left V 0 bases short and J 0 bases short, with 7 bases between. From germline, CDR1 is SGHRS and CDR2 YFSETQ. This CDR3 comprises 16 residues. CDR3 loop: CASSLGESSYNSPLHF. The CDR3 bases are TGCGCCAGCAGCTTGGGGGAGAGCTCCTATAATTCACCCCTCCACTTT.

For this clonotype: Given a much more abundant clone one base away, this may be a read error. This chain links TRBV11-1 with TRBJ2-7, with a tentative D call TRBD1 (5 bases). CDR1 is SGHAT and CDR2 is FQDESV in the germline V gene (reference sequence). The V end was cut by 2 bases, the J end by 1 base, with 15 bases between. CDR3 size: 16 residues. The CDR3 DNA follows: TGTGCCAGCAGCTTATTTGATCGGACATGGTCCTACGAGCAGTACTTC. It specifies CASSLFDRTWSYEQYF.

This clonotype has ten or more counts. Relative to the germline gene, one junction end is altered; a read error may explain this. The J gene is TRBJ2-1, the V gene TRBV7-2; 7 bases align to TRBD2. CDR1 and CDR2 (germline): SGHTA, FQGNSA. The CDR3 loop spans 13 amino acids. The CDR3, as DNA: TGTGCCAGCAGCCTAGCTAGCGGAGATGAGCAGTTCTTC. Protein sequence: CASSLASGDEQFF.

This clonotype was observed many times. V gene TRBV7-6 combines with J gene TRBJ2-7, with a tentative D call TRBD1 (6 bases). V lost 3 bases and J 4 bases, leaving 16 bases between the germline ends. Germline V lookup: CDR1 SGHVS, CDR2 FNYEAQ. The CDR3 is 15 amino acids. CDR3 bases: TGTGCCAGCAGCTTGGAACAGGGAATCCTGTACGAGCAGTACTTC. Protein sequence: CASSLEQGILYEQYF.

This clonotype has ten or more counts. The chain employs TRBV7-2 and TRBJ2-1; 7 bases fit TRBD1. The CDR3 loop spans 16 amino acids. J gave up 3 bases and V 4 bases, and 9 bases lay outside the gene matches. In germline, CDR1 is SGHTA, CDR2 FQGNSA. CDR3 nucleotides: TGTGCCAGCAGCTGGGAGCGGTCAGGGGGCTACAATGAGCAGTTCTTC. Translated: CASSWERSGGYNEQFF. Complete variable domain (other parts from reference TRBV7-2 and TRBJ2-1): GAGVSQSPSNKVTEKGKDVELRCDPISGHTALYWYRQSLGQGLEFLIYFQGNSAPDKSGLPSDRFSAERTGGSVSTLTIQRTQQEDSAVYLCASSWERSGGYNEQFFGPGTRLTVL.

Regarding this clonotype: One junction end disagrees with the germline gene, perhaps due to a read error. The CDR3 is CASSQGGTATTNEKLSF. CDR3 sequence (DNA): TGTGCCAGCAGCCAAGGAGGGACAGCTACAACTAATGAAAAACTGTCTTTT. J is TRBJ1-4 and V is TRBV3-1; 7 bases line up with TRBD1. Per germline, CDR1 LGHDT and CDR2 YNNKEL (reference sequence). The CDR3 loop spans 17 amino acids.

This clonotype turned up a few times. The CDR3 region has the DNA TGTGCCAGCAGTTACGACCGGGGGGGGGCTAAGGGCTACACCTTC. Residues: CASSYDRGGAKGYTF. The chain employs TRBV6-5 and TRBJ1-2, with a possible D match to TRBD1 (6 bases). CDR1 MNHEY and CDR2 SVGAGI come from the germline V gene. The CDR3 extends over 15 amino acids. Trimming took off 2 bases at V and 8 bases at J, with 18 bases between the two ends.

In this sample, this clonotype turned up many times. The chain is built from TRBV6-1 and TRBJ1-1; the D gene is possibly TRBD1 (6 bases). Germline V gene data show CDR1 as MNHNS and CDR2 as SASEGT. Trimming shortened V by 6 bases and J by 1 base, and 18 bases separated the two germline ends. CDR3 length: 16 residues. This CDR3 reads CASRTPQGPPNTEAFF. CDR3 in DNA: TGTGCCAGCAGGACCCCACAGGGTCCCCCGAACACTGAAGCTTTCTTT.

The table lists this clonotype with many counts. This sequence joins TRBV7-2 and TRBJ2-2; 11 bases are a match to TRBD2. CDR1 is SGHTA and CDR2 is FQGNSA in the germline V gene. This CDR3 spans 14 amino acids. Germline trimming cut 7 bases from V and 5 bases from J; bases unmatched to any gene: 3. The CDR3 nucleotides are TGTGCCAGCAACCTAGCGGGAGGTACCGGGGAGCTGTTTTTT. Its translation is CASNLAGGTGELFF.

This clonotype has at least ten counts. The chain couples TRBV5-1 to TRBJ1-6; D unresolved. Germline CDR1 is SGHRS and CDR2 is YFSETQ. The CDR3 sequence is 14 residues long. V was shortened by 4 bases and J by 4 bases, with 9 bases between the two germline ends. CDR3 loop: CASSMAEYNSPLHF. CDR3 bases: TGCGCCAGCAGCATGGCTGAGTATAATTCACCCCTCCACTTT.

This clonotype was counted many times. A junction boundary mismatches the germline segment, possibly from a read error. This chain connects TRBV5-1 to TRBJ1-1; D is uncertain. CDR1 and CDR2 from the germline V gene are SGHRS and YFSETQ. CDR3 size: 13 residues. The CDR3 sequence is CASSLQLNTEAFF. As DNA, the CDR3 is TGTGCCAGCAGCTTACAGCTGAACACTGAGGCTTTCTTT.

This clonotype was counted a few times. A read error is possible here, since a much larger clone lies one base away. The chain joins TRBV10-3 to TRBJ2-6, with D tentatively TRBD2 (5 bases). Germline assignment: CDR1 ENHRY and CDR2 SYGVKD. The CDR3 is made up of 18 amino acids. Trimming removed 4 bases from V and 0 bases from J, with 16 bases in between. The CDR3 nucleotides read TGTGCCATCAGTGGGGCGGGCAGAGACTACTCTGGGGCCAACGTCCTGACTTTC. This encodes CAISGAGRDYSGANVLTF.

This clonotype was observed a handful of times. This clone may be a read error of a much larger clone one base away. The chain uses TRBV7-2 and TRBJ2-5; D unclear. Germline assignment: CDR1 SGHTA and CDR2 FQGNSA. Trimming removed 1 base at V and 7 bases at J, with 16 bases between. The CDR3 runs to 15 residues. The CDR3 here is CASSLVGGPEGTQYF. The CDR3 nucleotides are TGTGCCAGCAGCTTAGTGGGCGGACCAGAAGGGACCCAGTACTTC.

The table lists this clonotype with many counts. V gene TRBV6-1 combines with J gene TRBJ2-5; D is perhaps TRBD1 or TRBD2 (5 bases each). CDR1 is MNHNS and CDR2 is SASEGT in the germline V gene. Trimming pared 6 bases from V and 1 base from J, leaving 15 bases between. The CDR3 spans 15 residues. CDR3 protein: CASSPSGRTQETQYF. DNA for the CDR3: TGTGCCAGCAGCCCCTCGGGACGGACCCAAGAGACCCAGTACTTC.

This clonotype was observed at least ten times. V gene TRBV28 combines with J gene TRBJ1-2, with D possibly TRBD1 on 6 matching bases. Trimming took off 5 bases at V and 4 bases at J, with 17 bases between the two ends. Germline V gives CDR1 MDHEN, CDR2 SYDVKM. The CDR3 has 15 amino acids. CDR3 loop: CASSGGDRTSYGYTF. Written as DNA, the CDR3 is TGTGCCAGCAGTGGGGGAGACAGGACCTCCTATGGCTACACCTTC.

This clonotype was detected many times. This chain links TRBV28 with TRBJ2-1; D perhaps matches TRBD1 (6 bases). V was shortened by 6 bases and J by 8 bases, with 29 bases between the two germline ends. The CDR3 is made up of 18 amino acids. The V gene's germline CDR1 is MDHEN and CDR2 SYDVKM. For the CDR3, the DNA is TGTGCCAGCAGCTATGGCCCGAGACAGGAAAACCCTGGGGATGAGCAGTTCTTC. Translation: CASSYGPRQENPGDEQFF.

This clonotype was picked up many times. The J gene is TRBJ1-3, the V gene TRBV11-2; 7 nucleotides agree with TRBD1. Trimming removed 1 base from V and 1 base from J; junction bases left unmatched: 4. The CDR3 totals 16 residues. Germline-derived CDR1 and CDR2 are SGHAT and FQNNGV. As DNA, the CDR3 is TGTGCCAGCAGCTTAGGACAGGGAGGATCTGGAAACACCATATATTTT. This translates into CASSLGQGGSGNTIYF.

This clonotype has at least ten counts. The V gene is TRBV10-3, the J gene TRBJ1-5; maybe TRBD1 (5 bases). The CDR3 totals 18 residues. The V gene's germline CDR1 is ENHRY and CDR2 SYGVKD. V gave up 9 bases and J gave up 0 bases, with 24 bases separating them. The CDR3 region is CAIGPVRPGGYSNQPQHF. CDR3 DNA: TGTGCCATTGGACCTGTGAGACCGGGGGGTTATAGCAATCAGCCCCAGCATTTT.

V usage is TRBV24-1 and J usage is TRBJ2-3, with 8 positions matching TRBD2. The length of the CDR3 is 17 residues. Germline lookup yields CDR1 KGHDR and CDR2 SFDVKD. Trimming at V came to 2 bases and at J to 2 bases, leaving 8 bases not matched to a gene. CDR3 DNA sequence: TGTGCCACCAGTGATTCCTTGGGTAGCGGGGCCACAGATACGCAGTATTTT. Its translation is CATSDSLGSGATDTQYF.

This clonotype was found a few times. This chain uses TRBV24-1 with TRBJ2-5, with a tentative D call TRBD1 (6 bases). This CDR3 has 15 residues. Germline assignment: CDR1 KGHDR and CDR2 SFDVKD. With 4 bases removed from V and 1 base from J, the gap between germline ends came to 12 bases. The CDR3 region has the DNA TGTGCCACCAGTGACCGCAGACAGGTCCAAGAGACCCAGTACTTC. Its translation: CATSDRRQVQETQYF.

The chain recombines TRBV12-3 or TRBV12-4 with TRBJ2-3; 7 bases map to TRBD1. V dropped 5 bases and J dropped 6; count of bases not matched to a gene: 11. The CDR3 length is 15 residues. In DNA, the CDR3 is TGTGCCAGCAGTCACACGACAGGGCAGAGGGATACGCAGTATTTT. Encoded protein: CASSHTTGQRDTQYF.

CDR3 coding DNA: TGTGCCAGCAGCCTCGGGACAGGGGGACGCACAGATACGCAGTATTTT. Translating gives CASSLGTGGRTDTQYF. This chain joins TRBV3-1 and TRBJ2-3; 11 positions agree with TRBD1. The CDR3 consists of 16 residues. The junction had 4 bases not matched to a gene; V was cut back by 4 bases and J by 1 base. Germline values: CDR1 LGHDT, CDR2 YNNKEL (reference sequence).

Comments on this clonotype: The germline gene is not matched at one end of the junction; a read error may be the cause. The chain uses TRBV28 and TRBJ1-5; unclear D gene. The CDR3 has 15 residues. Germline CDR1 MDHEN, CDR2 SYDVKM. CDR3 bases: TGTGCCGGCAGTCTGGGTGCAGCTAGCAATCAGCCCCAGCATTTT. Translated, it gives CAGSLGAASNQPQHF.

To note about this clonotype: One junction end does not reproduce the germline sequence, and a read error may be involved. The chain joins TRBV5-6 to TRBJ1-2; D unresolved. CDR3 size: 15 residues. The germline gives CDR1 SGHDT, CDR2 YYEEEE. DNA for the CDR3: TGTGCCAGCAGCTTCTACAGCTCGTGGAGCTATGACTACACCTTC. Protein: CASSFYSSWSYDYTF.

This chain links TRBV7-9 with TRBJ1-1; no clear D gene. This CDR3 contains 14 residues. Germline V lookup: CDR1 SEHNR, CDR2 FQNEAQ (reference sequence). Trimming took off 6 bases at V and 3 bases at J, with 14 bases between the two ends. CDR3 in DNA: TGTGCCAGCAGGGGGATTGGGCGTTACACTGAAGCTTTCTTT. Its translation: CASRGIGRYTEAFF. The full variable domain, in which reference TRBV7-9 and TRBJ1-1 provide the parts outside the CDR3, is DTGVSQNPRHKITKRGQNVTFRCDPISEHNRLYWYRQTLGQGPEFLTYFQNEAQLEKSRLLSDRFSAERPKGSFSTLEIQRTEQGDSAMYLCASRGIGRYTEAFFGQGTRLTVV.

This clonotype occurred many times. The J gene is TRBJ2-5, the V gene TRBV2; 8 nucleotides agree with TRBD2. CDR3 length: 14 residues. Germline CDR1 SNHLY, CDR2 FYNNEI. With V trimmed by 1 base and J by 3 bases, 1 base remained unmatched. The CDR3 is CASSEERGKETQYF. The DNA of the CDR3 is TGTGCCAGCAGTGAAGAGCGGGGGAAAGAGACCCAGTACTTC. Together with reference TRBV2 and TRBJ2-5, the CDR3 gives the full variable domain: EPEVTQTPSHQVTQMGQEVILRCVPISNHLYFYWYRQILGQKVEFLVSFYNNEISEKSEIFDDQFSVERPDGSNFTLKIRSTKLEDSAMYFCASSEERGKETQYFGPGTRLLVL.

The CDR3 DNA follows: TGTGCCAGCAGTCTCGGACTAGCGGGAGGGCAGCCCTACGAGCAGTACTTC. Translated, it gives CASSLGLAGGQPYEQYF. The rearrangement joins TRBV12-3 or TRBV12-4 to TRBJ2-7, with 15 nucleotides matching TRBD2. The length of the CDR3 is 17 residues. V trimming: 5 bases; J trimming: 2 bases; junction bases outside the gene matches: 7.

This clonotype was detected many times. The chain is built from TRBV2 and TRBJ1-6, with 7 bases identical to TRBD1. Looked up from germline, CDR1 is SNHLY and CDR2 is FYNNEI. The V gene end was trimmed by 6 bases and the J gene end by 7 bases; junction bases not matched to a gene: 9. CDR3 length equals 15 residues. The CDR3 nucleotides are TGTGCCAGCAGCCACCGGGACAGCAGGAATTCACCCCTCCACTTT. Amino acids: CASSHRDSRNSPLHF.

This clonotype was recorded many times. The V call is TRBV2, the J call TRBJ2-7; 9 positions match TRBD1. The CDR3 length is 16 residues. Germline V lookup: CDR1 SNHLY, CDR2 FYNNEI. With 1 base clipped from V and 3 bases from J, the junction kept 7 bases outside the gene matches. The CDR3 coding sequence is TGTGCCAGCAGTGAAGGCCGAGGGGGACAGGGCTACGAGCAGTACTTC. Encoded protein: CASSEGRGGQGYEQYF. Full variable domain (remainder filled in from reference TRBV2 and TRBJ2-7): EPEVTQTPSHQVTQMGQEVILRCVPISNHLYFYWYRQILGQKVEFLVSFYNNEISEKSEIFDDQFSVERPDGSNFTLKIRSTKLEDSAMYFCASSEGRGGQGYEQYFGPGTRLTVT.

CDR3 residues: CASSPSLGQQNTIYF. The CDR3 coding sequence is TGTGCCAGCTCACCGTCACTGGGACAGCAAAACACCATATATTTT. The V and J genes are TRBV18 and TRBJ1-3; 7 nucleotides agree with TRBD1. Germline V gene data show CDR1 as KGHSH and CDR2 as LQKENI. CDR3 length equals 15 residues. V trimming: 3 bases; J trimming: 6 bases; junction bases outside the gene matches: 8.

In its sample, this clonotype was seen many times. The rearrangement uses TRBV7-9 and TRBJ2-1, with TRBD2 identical over 7 bases. V was clipped by 5 bases and J by 2 bases; unmatched bases: 15. The CDR3 contains 18 residues. Germline assignment: CDR1 SEHNR and CDR2 FQNEAQ (reference sequence). The CDR3 DNA sequence: TGTGCCAGCAGCCCCGTGGGCGGGGGTAGAAGAGCCTACAATGAGCAGTTCTTC. It is translated as CASSPVGGGRRAYNEQFF.